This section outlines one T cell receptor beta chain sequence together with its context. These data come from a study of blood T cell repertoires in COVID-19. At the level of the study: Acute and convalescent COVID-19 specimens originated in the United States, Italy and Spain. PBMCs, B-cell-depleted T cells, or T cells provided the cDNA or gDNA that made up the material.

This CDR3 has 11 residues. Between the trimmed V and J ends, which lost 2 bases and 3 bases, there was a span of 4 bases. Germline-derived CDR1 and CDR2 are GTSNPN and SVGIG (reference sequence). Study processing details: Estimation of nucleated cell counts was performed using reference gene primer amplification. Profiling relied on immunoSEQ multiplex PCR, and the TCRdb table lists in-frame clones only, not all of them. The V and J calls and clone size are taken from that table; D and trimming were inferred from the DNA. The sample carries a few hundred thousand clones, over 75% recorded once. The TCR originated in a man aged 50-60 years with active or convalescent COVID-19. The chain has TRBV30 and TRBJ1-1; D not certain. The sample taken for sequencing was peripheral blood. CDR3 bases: TGTGCCTGGAGTTCGGACACTGAAGCTTTCTTT. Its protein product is CAWSSDTEAFF. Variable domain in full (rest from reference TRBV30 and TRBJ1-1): SQTIHQWPATLVQPVGSPLSLECTVEGTSNPNLYWYRQAAGRGLQLLFYSVGIGQISSEVPQNLSASRPQDRQFILSSKKLLLSDSGFYLCAWSSDTEAFFGQGTRLTVV.